Below are 17 T cell receptor beta chains sequenced from a single sample in a study of T cell responses to AZD1222 COVID-19 vaccine. Some clones are missing from TCRdb's copy, which holds only in-frame ones; the method was immunoSEQ multiplex PCR. This sample yields 150,000 to 200,000 clones, of which roughly 92% are seen a single time; 8.5% to 12% belongs to the top ten. The material was peripheral blood, obtained on day 0 of AZD1222 vaccination. The receptor source for this set is an adult in good health.

The rearrangement links TRBV2 to TRBJ2-3, with 14 nucleotides matching TRBD2. V shed 6 bases and J 4 bases; nucleotides not matched to a gene: 0. This CDR3 has 14 residues. Germline V CDR1 and CDR2: SNHLY, FYNNEI. As DNA, the CDR3 is TGTGCCAGCAGGGGACTAGCGGGGGCAGATACGCAGTATTTT. Amino acid sequence: CASRGLAGADTQYF.

The chain recombines TRBV27 with TRBJ2-7; D uncertain. This CDR3 contains 14 residues. V lost 2 bases and J 7 bases, leaving 15 bases between the germline ends. From germline, CDR1 is MNHEY and CDR2 SMNVEV (reference sequence). This chain's CDR3 is CASSLILYPTEQYF. CDR3 coding DNA: TGTGCCAGCAGTTTAATTCTGTATCCTACGGAGCAGTACTTC.

For the CDR3, the DNA is TGCAGCGTTGATCAGGGGGACTACGAGCAGTACTTC. Residues: CSVDQGDYEQYF. This chain connects TRBV29-1 to TRBJ2-7; 7 bases are shared with TRBD1. The germline CDR1 and CDR2 sequences are SQVTM and ANQGSEA. The junction had 2 bases not matched to a gene; V was cut back by 3 bases and J by 3 bases. The CDR3 consists of 12 residues.

For the CDR3, the DNA is TGTGCCAGCAGTTCCGGACTGTATAACTATGGCTACACCTTC. It translates to CASSSGLYNYGYTF. The chain links TRBV7-2 to TRBJ1-2; D is ambiguous. Between the trimmed V and J ends, which lost 6 bases and 1 base, there was a span of 12 bases. Germline CDR1 reads SGHTA; CDR2 reads FQGNSA. CDR3 size: 14 residues. Based on the CDR3 plus reference TRBV7-2 and TRBJ1-2, the full variable domain is GAGVSQSPSNKVTEKGKDVELRCDPISGHTALYWYRQSLGQGLEFLIYFQGNSAPDKSGLPSDRFSAERTGGSVSTLTIQRTQQEDSAVYLCASSSGLYNYGYTFGSGTRLTVV.

The rearrangement joins TRBV25-1 to TRBJ1-2, with D maybe TRBD1 (6 bases). Germline CDR1 reads MGHDK; CDR2 reads SYGVNS. Trimming pared 1 base from V and 2 bases from J, leaving 8 bases between. The CDR3 extends over 14 amino acids. CDR3 region: CASSEFGQNYGYTF. In DNA, the CDR3 is TGTGCCAGCAGTGAATTTGGACAGAACTATGGCTACACCTTC.

This clone has a count of ten or more. The rearrangement uses TRBV6-4 and TRBJ2-3; 8 nucleotides align to TRBD2. J lost 1 base, V lost 3 bases, and 0 bases had no gene match. The CDR3 sequence is 14 residues long. The germline V gene encodes CDR1 MRHNA and CDR2 SNTAGT. The CDR3 nucleotides read TGTGCCAGCAGTGAGCGGGGGGGCACAGATACGCAGTATTTT. It yields the protein CASSERGGTDTQYF.

The J gene is TRBJ1-2, the V gene TRBV28; the D is unclear. CDR1 MDHEN and CDR2 SYDVKM come from the germline V gene. CDR3 size: 11 residues. The DNA for the CDR3 is TGTAGTACGGAAACAAACTATGGCTACACCTTC. This gives the protein CSTETNYGYTF.

The gene calls are TRBV19 and TRBJ2-3; no clear D. The CDR3 spans 14 residues. V was clipped by 6 bases and J by 2 bases, with 12 bases between them. In germline, CDR1 is LNHDA, CDR2 SQIVND (reference sequence). CDR3 in DNA: TGTGCCAGTAGCCCCCAGCCCCCCACAGATACGCAGTATTTT. Protein product: CASSPQPPTDTQYF.

V and J are TRBV28 and TRBJ1-1; D remains unclear. In germline, CDR1 is MDHEN, CDR2 SYDVKM. This CDR3 region has 12 residues. V lost 3 bases and J 0 bases, leaving 2 bases between the germline ends. The chain's CDR3 is CASSFMNTEAFF. In nucleotides, the CDR3 is TGTGCCAGCAGTTTCATGAACACTGAAGCTTTCTTT. Drawing the rest from reference TRBV28 and TRBJ1-1, the complete variable domain is DVKVTQSSRYLVKRTGEKVFLECVQDMDHENMFWYRQDPGLGLRLIYFSYDVKMKEKGDIPEGYSVSREKKERFSLILESASTNQTSMYLCASSFMNTEAFFGQGTRLTVV.

The chain carries TRBV6-4 and TRBJ1-2; D may be TRBD1 (6 bases). V gave up 3 bases and J gave up 4 bases, with 18 bases separating them. Germline assignment: CDR1 MRHNA and CDR2 SNTAGT. The CDR3 extends over 16 amino acids. The DNA of the CDR3 is TGTGCCAGCAGTGAGACCGCGCAGGGGTCGGGCTATGGCTACACCTTC. Translation gives CASSETAQGSGYGYTF.

This chain connects TRBV4-1 to TRBJ1-5, with 8 nucleotides matching TRBD1. Germline V gene sequence: CDR1 MGHRA, CDR2 YSYEKL. This CDR3 has 16 residues. Trimming at V came to 4 bases and at J to 3 bases, leaving 8 bases not matched to a gene. CDR3: CASSRQGQGANQPQHF. The CDR3 DNA reads as TGCGCCAGCAGCCGTCAAGGACAGGGAGCCAATCAGCCCCAGCATTTT.

The chain combines TRBV19 with TRBJ1-2, with D possibly TRBD1 on 5 matching bases. Deletions cut 5 bases from V and 5 bases from J, with 21 bases between. This CDR3 comprises 16 residues. Germline assignment: CDR1 LNHDA and CDR2 SQIVND (reference sequence). The CDR3 protein is CASSSMLLTVDYGYTF. In DNA, the CDR3 is TGTGCCAGTAGTTCCATGCTTTTGACAGTGGATTATGGCTACACCTTC.

The rearrangement links TRBV7-2 to TRBJ1-5, with a weak D call TRBD1 (5 bases). In germline, CDR1 is SGHTA, CDR2 FQGNSA. The CDR3 has 15 residues. Trimming took off 2 bases at V and 7 bases at J, with 15 bases between the two ends. DNA for the CDR3: TGTGCCAGCAGCTTACGGCGGGGCTCCGGGCAGCCCCAGCATTTT. Protein: CASSLRRGSGQPQHF.

The J gene is TRBJ2-7, the V gene TRBV30; D unclear. The CDR3 runs 13 residues. The ends were cut back, 2 bases at V and 3 bases at J, with 11 bases in the middle. Germline lookup yields CDR1 GTSNPN and CDR2 SVGIG (reference sequence). The CDR3: CAWSFPGFYEQYV. The CDR3, as DNA: TGTGCCTGGAGTTTCCCTGGCTTCTACGAGCAGTACGTC.

CDR3 residues: CASSLATYNEQFF. DNA of the CDR3: TGTGCCAGCAGCTTAGCGACCTACAATGAGCAGTTCTTC. This sequence joins TRBV11-2 and TRBJ2-1; D gene unclear. The ends were cut back, 1 base at V and 2 bases at J, with 3 bases in the middle. Per germline, CDR1 SGHAT and CDR2 FQNNGV. The CDR3 totals 13 residues.

This clone was picked up a small number of times. The gene calls are TRBV7-8 and TRBJ2-2; D not certain. This CDR3 contains 13 residues. The V gene's germline CDR1 is SGHVS and CDR2 FQNEAQ. With 5 bases removed from V and 0 bases from J, the gap between germline ends came to 4 bases. CDR3 loop: CASSRSNTGELFF. CDR3 DNA: TGTGCCAGCAGCCGTTCGAACACCGGGGAGCTGTTTTTT.

The chain employs TRBV7-2 and TRBJ2-1; no clear D gene. The V end lost 1 base, the J end lost 0 bases, and 7 bases lay between the germline ends. The CDR3 runs 15 residues. Germline-derived CDR1 and CDR2 are SGHTA and FQGNSA. CDR3 DNA sequence: TGTGCCAGCAGCTTAGTTTCGAGCTCCTACAATGAGCAGTTCTTC. It is translated as CASSLVSSSYNEQFF.